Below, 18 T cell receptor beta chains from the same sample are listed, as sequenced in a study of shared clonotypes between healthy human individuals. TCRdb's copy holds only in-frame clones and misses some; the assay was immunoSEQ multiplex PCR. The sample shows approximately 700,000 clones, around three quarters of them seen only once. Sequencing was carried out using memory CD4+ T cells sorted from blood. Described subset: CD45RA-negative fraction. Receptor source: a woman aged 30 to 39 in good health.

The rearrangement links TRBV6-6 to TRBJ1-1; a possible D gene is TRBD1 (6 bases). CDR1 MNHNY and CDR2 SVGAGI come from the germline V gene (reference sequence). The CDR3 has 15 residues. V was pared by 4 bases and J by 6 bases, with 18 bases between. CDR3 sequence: CASSSGGRGDPEAFF. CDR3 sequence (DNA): TGTGCCAGCAGTTCCGGGGGTAGGGGGGACCCTGAAGCTTTCTTT.

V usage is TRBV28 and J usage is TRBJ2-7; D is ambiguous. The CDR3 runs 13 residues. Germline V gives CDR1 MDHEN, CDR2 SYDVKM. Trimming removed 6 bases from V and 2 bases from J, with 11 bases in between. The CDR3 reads CASSPSSTYEQYF. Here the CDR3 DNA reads TGTGCCAGCAGCCCAAGCTCGACCTACGAGCAGTACTTC. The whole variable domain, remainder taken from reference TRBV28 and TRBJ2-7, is DVKVTQSSRYLVKRTGEKVFLECVQDMDHENMFWYRQDPGLGLRLIYFSYDVKMKEKGDIPEGYSVSREKKERFSLILESASTNQTSMYLCASSPSSTYEQYFGPGTRLTVT.

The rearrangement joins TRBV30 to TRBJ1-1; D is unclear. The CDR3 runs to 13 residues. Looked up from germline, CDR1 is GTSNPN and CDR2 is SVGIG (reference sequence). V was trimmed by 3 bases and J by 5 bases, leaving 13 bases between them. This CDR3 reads CAWRRTSGTEAFF. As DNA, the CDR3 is TGTGCCTGGAGACGAACCTCGGGGACTGAAGCTTTCTTT.

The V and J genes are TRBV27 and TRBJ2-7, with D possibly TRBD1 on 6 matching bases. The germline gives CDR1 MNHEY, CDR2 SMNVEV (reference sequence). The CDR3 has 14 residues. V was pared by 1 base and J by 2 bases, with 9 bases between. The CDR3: CASSLYSGAYEQYF. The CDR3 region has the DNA TGTGCCAGCAGTTTATATTCAGGGGCCTACGAGCAGTACTTC.

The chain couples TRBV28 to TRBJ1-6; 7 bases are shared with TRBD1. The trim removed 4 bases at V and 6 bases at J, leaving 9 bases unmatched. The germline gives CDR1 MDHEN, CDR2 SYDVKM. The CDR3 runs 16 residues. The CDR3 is CASSSLTGAANSPLHF. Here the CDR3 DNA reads TGTGCCAGCAGTTCTCTCACAGGGGCTGCTAATTCACCCCTCCACTTT.

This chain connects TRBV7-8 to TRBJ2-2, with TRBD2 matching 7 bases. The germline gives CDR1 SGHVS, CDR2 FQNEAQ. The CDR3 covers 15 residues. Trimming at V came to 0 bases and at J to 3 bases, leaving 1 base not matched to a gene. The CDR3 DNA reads TGTGCCAGCAGCTTAGCAGCGGGGCACACCGGGGAGCTGTTTTTT. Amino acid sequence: CASSLAAGHTGELFF.

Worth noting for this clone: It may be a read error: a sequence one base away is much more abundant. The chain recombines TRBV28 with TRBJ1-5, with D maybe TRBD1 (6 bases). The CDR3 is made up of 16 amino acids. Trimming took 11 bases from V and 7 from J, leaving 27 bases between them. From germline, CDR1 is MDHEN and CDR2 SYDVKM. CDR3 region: CAGGYAGTLGGQPQHF. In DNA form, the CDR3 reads TGTGCCGGCGGGTACGCCGGGACCCTTGGGGGCCAGCCCCAGCATTTT.

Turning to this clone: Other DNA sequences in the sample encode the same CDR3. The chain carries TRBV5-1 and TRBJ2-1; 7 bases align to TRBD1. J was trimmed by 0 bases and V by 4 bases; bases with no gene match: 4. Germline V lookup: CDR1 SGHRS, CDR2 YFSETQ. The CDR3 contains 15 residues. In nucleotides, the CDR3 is TGCGCCAGCAGCGTTGACAGGGTCTCCTACAATGAGCAGTTCTTC. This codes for CASSVDRVSYNEQFF.

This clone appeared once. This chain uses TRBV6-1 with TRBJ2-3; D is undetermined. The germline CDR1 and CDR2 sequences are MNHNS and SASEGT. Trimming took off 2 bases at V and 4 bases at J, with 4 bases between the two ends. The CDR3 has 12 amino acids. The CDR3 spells CASSETADTQYF. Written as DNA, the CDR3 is TGTGCCAGCAGTGAAACCGCAGATACGCAGTATTTT.

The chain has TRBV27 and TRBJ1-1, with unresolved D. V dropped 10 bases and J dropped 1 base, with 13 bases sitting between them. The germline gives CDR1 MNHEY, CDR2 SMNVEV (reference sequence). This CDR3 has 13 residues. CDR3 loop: CATRGRANTEAFF. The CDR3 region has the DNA TGTGCCACCCGAGGACGGGCGAACACTGAAGCTTTCTTT.

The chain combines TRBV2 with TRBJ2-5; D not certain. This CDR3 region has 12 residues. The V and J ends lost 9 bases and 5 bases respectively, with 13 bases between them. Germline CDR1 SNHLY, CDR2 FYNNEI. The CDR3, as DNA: TGTGCCAGTCGGCCCGATAGCGAGACCCAGTACTTC. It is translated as CASRPDSETQYF.

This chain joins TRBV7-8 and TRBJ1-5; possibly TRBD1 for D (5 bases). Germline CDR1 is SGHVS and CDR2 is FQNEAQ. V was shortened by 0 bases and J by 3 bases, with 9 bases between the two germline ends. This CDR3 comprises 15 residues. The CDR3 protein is CASSLAGPINQPQHF. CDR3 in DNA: TGTGCCAGCAGCTTAGCGGGACCGATCAATCAGCCCCAGCATTTT.

In DNA form, the CDR3 reads TGTGCCAGCAGCTTGCGGGGGGTGGTCACCGGGGAGCTGTTTTTT. The encoded protein is CASSLRGVVTGELFF. The rearrangement links TRBV5-6 to TRBJ2-2; 7 positions match TRBD2. V shed 1 base and J 4 bases; nucleotides not matched to a gene: 4. The CDR3 is 15 residues long. Germline CDR1 is SGHDT and CDR2 is YYEEEE.

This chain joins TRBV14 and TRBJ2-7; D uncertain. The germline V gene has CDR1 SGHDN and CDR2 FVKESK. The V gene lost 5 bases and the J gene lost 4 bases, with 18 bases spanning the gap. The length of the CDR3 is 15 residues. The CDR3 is CASSKPGPDKYEQYF. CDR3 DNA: TGTGCCAGCAGCAAGCCTGGACCCGACAAATACGAGCAGTACTTC.

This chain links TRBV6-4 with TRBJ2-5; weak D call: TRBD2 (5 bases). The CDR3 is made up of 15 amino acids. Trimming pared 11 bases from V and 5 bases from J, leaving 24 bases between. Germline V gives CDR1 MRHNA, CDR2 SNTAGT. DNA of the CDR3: TGTGCCTACAGCGGTCGGGCAGGCCCAAGGGAGACCCAGTACTTC. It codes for CAYSGRAGPRETQYF.

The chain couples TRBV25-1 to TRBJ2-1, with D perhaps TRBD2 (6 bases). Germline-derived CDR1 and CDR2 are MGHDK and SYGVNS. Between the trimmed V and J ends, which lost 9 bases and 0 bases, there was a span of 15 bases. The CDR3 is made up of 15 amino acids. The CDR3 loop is CASGGSGLSYNEQFF. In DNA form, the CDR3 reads TGTGCCAGTGGAGGTAGCGGACTCTCCTACAATGAGCAGTTCTTC.

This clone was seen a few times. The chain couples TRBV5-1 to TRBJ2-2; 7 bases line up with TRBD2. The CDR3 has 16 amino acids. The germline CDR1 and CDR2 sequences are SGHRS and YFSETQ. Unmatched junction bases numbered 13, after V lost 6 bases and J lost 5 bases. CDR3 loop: CASNPGDYRGTGELFF. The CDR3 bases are TGCGCCAGCAACCCCGGGGACTATCGGGGGACCGGGGAGCTGTTTTTT.

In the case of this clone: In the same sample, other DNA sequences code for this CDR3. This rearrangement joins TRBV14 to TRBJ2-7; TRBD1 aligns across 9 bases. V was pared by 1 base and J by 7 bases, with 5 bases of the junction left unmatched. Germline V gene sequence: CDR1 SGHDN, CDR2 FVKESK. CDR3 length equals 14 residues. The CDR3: CASSQATGGAEQYF. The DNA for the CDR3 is TGTGCCAGCAGCCAAGCCACAGGGGGCGCGGAGCAGTACTTC.